The rows below give T cell receptor beta chains drawn from one sample of a study of cytomegalovirus exposure and HLA in healthy donors. Assay used: immunoSEQ multiplex PCR; TCRdb lists only in-frame clones, some missing. The table shows about 120,000 clones, with less than 85% occurring only once. Sequenced material: PBMCs. These receptors were obtained from a man aged 45-60 years in good health and CMV-seropositive. The CDR3 runs from the conserved cysteine through the conserved F or W.

j_gene | v_gene | CDR3aa
TRBJ1-2 | TRBV9 | CASSVGTGKRGGYTF
TRBJ1-4 | TRBV19 | CASSRGRGELFF
TRBJ2-1 | TRBV27 | CASSLRQSKNEQFF
TRBJ2-2 | TRBV9 | CASRVDSPANTGELFF
TRBJ2-2 | TRBV27 | CASSPRDTGELFF
TRBJ2-2 | TRBV19 | CASSRQGLETGELFF
TRBJ1-4 | TRBV9 | CASSPLTGVNEKLFF
TRBJ2-1 | TRBV2 | CASSAGGAPYNEQFF
TRBJ2-2 | TRBV11-3 | CASSRDRGGGELFF
TRBJ1-2 | TRBV5-6 | CASSPTDKPPGYTF
TRBJ2-7 | TRBV25-1 | CASSGDRSSYEQYF
TRBJ2-7 | TRBV18 | CASSPNGGVEQYF
TRBJ2-5 | TRBV9 | CASSAGVQETQYF
TRBJ1-1 | TRBV5-1 | CASSLLTGQPTEAFF
TRBJ2-5 | TRBV7-2 | CANSFLEEATQYF
TRBJ1-5 | TRBV19 | CASSPQSNSNQPQHF
TRBJ2-1 | TRBV5-1 | CASSLALGLAGHNEQFF
TRBJ2-7 | TRBV19 | CATHHPGRAYEQYF
TRBJ2-7 | TRBV11-3 | CASSPGGGSYEQYF
TRBJ2-3 | TRBV10-2 | CASSGQDYTQYF
TRBJ1-6 | TRBV4-3 | CASSQDRWAEQGENSPLHF
TRBJ2-7 | TRBV7-2 | CASSPRTEVGYEQYF
TRBJ1-3 | TRBV7-8 | CASSLGGSGNTIYF
TRBJ2-2 | TRBV27 | CASSRDRYTGELFF
TRBJ2-1 | TRBV5-4 | CASTTKGRTSYNEQFF
TRBJ1-5 | TRBV10-3 | CAISGGGSHQPQHF